This T cell receptor beta chain was retrieved from a study of CXCR4 blockade with PD-1 therapy in pancreatic cancer (dated by TCRdb to the late 2010s). Study-wide context: The study combined multiplex immunohistochemistry and TCRbeta immunosequencing of resected pancreatic ductal adenocarcinoma with ex vivo slice culture testing PD-1 and CXCR4 blockade. To assess intratumoral heterogeneity, two geographically distinct regions from each of several tumors were TCR-sequenced. The investigation overall reported the following: Tumors had clonal expansion, with a mean productive clonality of about 0.13 compared with more than 0.045 in healthy blood, yet clonality showed no correlation with survival. The frequency of each amino acid clone correlated strongly with the number of distinct nucleotide rearrangements encoding that clone, suggesting convergent selection driven by common tumor antigens. Because only TCRbeta chains were sequenced, true antigen-specificity overlap of convergent dominant clones was left unconfirmed pending paired alpha-beta single-cell sequencing.

TCRbeta CDR3 regions were immunosequenced from extracted DNA using the immunoSEQ Assay at Adaptive Biotechnologies. The authors processed their data as follows. To quantify the absolute abundance of each unique TCRbeta CDR3, sequences were collapsed and filtered. Clonality, calculated using only productive in-frame rearrangements, was defined as 1 minus Pielou's evenness. Regional overlap tracked the top 100 nucleotide rearrangements across paired samples, with Morisita index comparing paired versus unrelated samples. The immunoSEQ Rearrangement Details tool was used to assess convergence of nucleotide rearrangements onto identical amino acid sequences. Not all clones reach the TCRdb copy of this immuneACCESS table, which keeps in-frame sequences only. Checked studies attribute under half of the gap to unresolved V genes and leave the rest unexplained. V and J calls and clone size are as listed in that table; D and trimming were resolved from the DNA. The sample table contains about 17,000 clones; only one count was recorded for around 72% of them. About 5.9% of the sample is taken by the ten largest.

The patients who supplied the archived tumor blocks had received no neoadjuvant therapy before resection. In the preserved-tissue arm of the study, 30 surgical resection samples from roughly 24 previously untreated pancreatic ductal adenocarcinoma patients were used. DNA for the resection arm was extracted from ten 5-micron curls of FFPE tumor cut next to the multiplex immunohistochemistry slide. As regards this clone: Its recognized antigen is unknown. No base quality values were provided; no much bigger clone lies one nucleotide off.

There are 14 amino acids in the CDR3, from cysteine to phenylalanine inclusive. Left in the record is the CDR3 DNA by itself, 42 bases read in frame from the first base. Between the V and J ends, shortened by 2 bases and 3 bases respectively, the junction contains 8 bases. In the germline V gene, CDR1 corresponds to MGHDK and CDR2 to SYGVNS. The V and J genes are TRBV25-1 and TRBJ2-1, with TRBD1 perhaps the D gene, on 5 matching bases. Sequencing input: tumor tissue. This receptor was obtained from a human donor with pancreatic ductal adenocarcinoma. The sequenced DNA: TGTGCCAGCAGTGAACAGGGATACTACAATGAGCAGTTCTTC. The translation is CASSEQGYYNEQFF. The variable domain in full, with residues beyond the CDR3 obtained from the reference TRBV25-1 and TRBJ2-1 genes, is EADIYQTPRYLVIGTGKKITLECSQTMGHDKMYWYQQDPGMELHLIHYSYGVNSTEKGDLSSESTVSRIRTEHFPLTLESARPSHTSQYLCASSEQGYYNEQFFGPGTRLTVL.